This T cell receptor beta chain was sequenced for a study of shared T cell receptors in the human thymus. This clone was seen only a few times. Sequencing used immunoSEQ multiplex PCR; TCRdb keeps in-frame clones, though not all of them. The sample contains under 850,000 clones, roughly 90% of which appear only once. The V gene end was trimmed by 6 bases and the J gene end by 6 bases; junction bases not matched to a gene: 4. Germline CDR1 is ENHRY and CDR2 is SYGVKD. This CDR3 comprises 12 residues. This sample was shared with a second study, whose subject was human thymus T cells.

The sample consisted of thymocytes. This receptor was identified in a boy less than two years old with a congenital heart defect. The V and J genes are TRBV10-3 and TRBJ1-2; 7 nucleotides agree with TRBD1. The CDR3 coding sequence is TGTGCCATCAGCGACAGGGTTGATGGCTACACCTTC. As protein: CAISDRVDGYTF.